A few counts support the clone carrying this T cell receptor (beta chain). The sample comes from a study of blood T cells in healthy people across ages. Overall study: Researchers report that template switching captured about one barcoded beta molecule per two T cells.

Combining a sample-barcoded 5' primer with a J-beta primer mix, a second PCR ran for roughly 7 to 11 cycles. TCRdb redid the calling of the 5' RACE reads with MiXCR, one entry per CDR3 protein. The table records around 1,700,000 distinct CDR3 sequences, 25% to 30% of them present only once. CDR3 length equals 15 residues. V lost 4 bases, J lost 6 bases, and 8 bases stayed unmatched. The V gene's germline CDR1 is SGHAT and CDR2 FQNNGV. The chain joins TRBV11-2 to TRBJ2-1; TRBD2 matches at 8 bases. Sequencing used blood. This receptor was identified in a woman younger than 45 in good health. The CDR3 sequence: CASSSYNGRANEQFF. CDR3 in DNA: TGTGCCAGCAGCTCCTACAACGGGAGGGCCAATGAGCAGTTCTTC.